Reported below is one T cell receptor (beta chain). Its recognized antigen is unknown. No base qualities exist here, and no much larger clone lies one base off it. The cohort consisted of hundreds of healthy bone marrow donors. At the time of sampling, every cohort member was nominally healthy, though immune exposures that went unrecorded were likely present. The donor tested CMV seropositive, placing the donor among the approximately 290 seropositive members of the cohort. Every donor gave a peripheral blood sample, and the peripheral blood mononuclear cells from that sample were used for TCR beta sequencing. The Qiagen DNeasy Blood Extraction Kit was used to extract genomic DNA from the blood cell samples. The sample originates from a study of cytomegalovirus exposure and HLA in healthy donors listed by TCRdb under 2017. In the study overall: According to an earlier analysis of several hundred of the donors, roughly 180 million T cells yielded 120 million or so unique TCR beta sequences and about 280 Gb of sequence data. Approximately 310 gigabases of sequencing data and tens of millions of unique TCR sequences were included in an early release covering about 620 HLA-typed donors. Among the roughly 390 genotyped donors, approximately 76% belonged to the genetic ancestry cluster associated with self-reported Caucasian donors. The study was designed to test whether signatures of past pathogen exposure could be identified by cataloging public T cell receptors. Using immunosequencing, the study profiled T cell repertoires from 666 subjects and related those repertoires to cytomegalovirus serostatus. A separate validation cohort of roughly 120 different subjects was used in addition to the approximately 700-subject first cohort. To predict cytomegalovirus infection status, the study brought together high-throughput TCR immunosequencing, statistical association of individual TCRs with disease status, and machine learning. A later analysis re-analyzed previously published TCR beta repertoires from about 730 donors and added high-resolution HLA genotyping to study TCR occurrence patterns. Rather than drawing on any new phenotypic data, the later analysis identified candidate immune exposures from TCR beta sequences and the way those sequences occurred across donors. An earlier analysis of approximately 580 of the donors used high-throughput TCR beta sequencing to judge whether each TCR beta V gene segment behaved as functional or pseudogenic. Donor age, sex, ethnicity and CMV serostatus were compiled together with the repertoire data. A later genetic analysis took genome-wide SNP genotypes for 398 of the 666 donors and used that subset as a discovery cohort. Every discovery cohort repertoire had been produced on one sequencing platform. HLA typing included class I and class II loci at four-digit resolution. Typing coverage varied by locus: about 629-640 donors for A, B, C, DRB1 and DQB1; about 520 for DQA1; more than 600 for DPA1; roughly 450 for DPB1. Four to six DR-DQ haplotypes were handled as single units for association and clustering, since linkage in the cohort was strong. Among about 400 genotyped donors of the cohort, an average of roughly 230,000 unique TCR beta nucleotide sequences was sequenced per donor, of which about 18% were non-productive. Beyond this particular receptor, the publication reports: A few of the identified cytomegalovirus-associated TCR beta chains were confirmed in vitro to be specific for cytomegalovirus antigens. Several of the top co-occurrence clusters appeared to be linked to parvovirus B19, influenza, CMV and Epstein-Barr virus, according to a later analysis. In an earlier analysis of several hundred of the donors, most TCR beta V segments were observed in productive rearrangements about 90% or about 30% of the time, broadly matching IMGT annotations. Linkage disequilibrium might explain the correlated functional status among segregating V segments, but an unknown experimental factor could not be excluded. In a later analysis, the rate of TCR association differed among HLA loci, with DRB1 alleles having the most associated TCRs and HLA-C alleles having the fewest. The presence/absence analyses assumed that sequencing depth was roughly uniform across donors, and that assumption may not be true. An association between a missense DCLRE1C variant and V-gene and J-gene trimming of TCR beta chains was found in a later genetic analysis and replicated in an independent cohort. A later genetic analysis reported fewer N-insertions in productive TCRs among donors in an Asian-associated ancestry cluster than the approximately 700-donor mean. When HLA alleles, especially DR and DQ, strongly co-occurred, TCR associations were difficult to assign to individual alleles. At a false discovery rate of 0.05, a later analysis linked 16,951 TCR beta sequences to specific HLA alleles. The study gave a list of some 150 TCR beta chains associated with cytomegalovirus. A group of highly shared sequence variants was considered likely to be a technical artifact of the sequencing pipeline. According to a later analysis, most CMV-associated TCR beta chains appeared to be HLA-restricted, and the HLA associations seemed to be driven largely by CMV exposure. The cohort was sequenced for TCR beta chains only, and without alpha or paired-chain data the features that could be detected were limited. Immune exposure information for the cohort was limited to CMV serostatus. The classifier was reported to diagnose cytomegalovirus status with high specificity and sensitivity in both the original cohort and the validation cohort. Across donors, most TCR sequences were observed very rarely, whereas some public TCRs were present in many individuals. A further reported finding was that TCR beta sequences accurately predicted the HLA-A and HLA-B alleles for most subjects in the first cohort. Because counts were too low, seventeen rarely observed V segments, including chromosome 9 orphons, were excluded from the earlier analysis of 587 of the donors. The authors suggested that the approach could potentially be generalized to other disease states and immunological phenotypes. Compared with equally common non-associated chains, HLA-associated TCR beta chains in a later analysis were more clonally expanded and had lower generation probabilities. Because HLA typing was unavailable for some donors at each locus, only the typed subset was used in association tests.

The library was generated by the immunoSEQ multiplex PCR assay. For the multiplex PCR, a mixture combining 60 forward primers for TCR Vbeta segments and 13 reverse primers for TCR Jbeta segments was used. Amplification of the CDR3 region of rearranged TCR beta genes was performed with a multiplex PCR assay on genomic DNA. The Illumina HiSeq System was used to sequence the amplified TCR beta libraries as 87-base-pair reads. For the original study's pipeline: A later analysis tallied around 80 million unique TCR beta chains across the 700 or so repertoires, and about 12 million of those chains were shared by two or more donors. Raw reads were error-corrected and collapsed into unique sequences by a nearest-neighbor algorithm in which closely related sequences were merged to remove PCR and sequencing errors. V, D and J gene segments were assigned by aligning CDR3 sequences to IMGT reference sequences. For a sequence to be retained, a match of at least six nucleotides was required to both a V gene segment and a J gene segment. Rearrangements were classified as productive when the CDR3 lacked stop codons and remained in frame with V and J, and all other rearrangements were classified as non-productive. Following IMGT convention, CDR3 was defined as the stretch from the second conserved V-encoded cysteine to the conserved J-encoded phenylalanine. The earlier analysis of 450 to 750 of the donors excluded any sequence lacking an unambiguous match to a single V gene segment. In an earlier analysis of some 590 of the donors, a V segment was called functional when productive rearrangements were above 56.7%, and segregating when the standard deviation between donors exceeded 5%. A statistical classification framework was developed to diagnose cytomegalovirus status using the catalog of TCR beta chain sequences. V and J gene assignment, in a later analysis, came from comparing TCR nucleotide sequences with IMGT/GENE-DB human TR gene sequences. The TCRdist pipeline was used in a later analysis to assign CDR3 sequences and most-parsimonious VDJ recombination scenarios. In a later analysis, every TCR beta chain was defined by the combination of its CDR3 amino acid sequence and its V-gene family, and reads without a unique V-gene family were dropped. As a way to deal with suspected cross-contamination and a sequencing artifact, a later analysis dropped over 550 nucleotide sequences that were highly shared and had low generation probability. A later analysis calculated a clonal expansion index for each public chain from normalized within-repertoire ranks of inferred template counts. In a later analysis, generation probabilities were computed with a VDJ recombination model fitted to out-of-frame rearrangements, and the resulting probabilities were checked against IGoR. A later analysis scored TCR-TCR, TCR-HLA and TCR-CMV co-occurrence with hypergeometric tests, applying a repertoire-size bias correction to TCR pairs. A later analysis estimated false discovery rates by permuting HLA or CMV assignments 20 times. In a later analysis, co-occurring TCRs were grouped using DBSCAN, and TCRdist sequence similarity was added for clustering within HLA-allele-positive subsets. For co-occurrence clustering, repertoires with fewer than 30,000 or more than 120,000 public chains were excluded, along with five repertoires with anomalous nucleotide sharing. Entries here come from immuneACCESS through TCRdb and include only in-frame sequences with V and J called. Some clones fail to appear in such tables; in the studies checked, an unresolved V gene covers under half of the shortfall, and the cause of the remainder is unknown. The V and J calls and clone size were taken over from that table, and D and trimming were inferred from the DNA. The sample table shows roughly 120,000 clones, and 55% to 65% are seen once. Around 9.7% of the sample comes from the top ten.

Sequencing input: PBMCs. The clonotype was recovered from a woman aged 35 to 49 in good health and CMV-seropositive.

The CDR3 corresponds to CASSLLYEVDTQYF. The DNA sequence is as follows: TGTGCCAGCAGCTTATTATATGAGGTGGATACGCAGTATTTT. The sequence links TRBV7-2 to TRBJ2-3, with no reliable assignment of the D segment. In the germline V gene, CDR1 corresponds to SGHTA and CDR2 to FQGNSA. The CDR3 covers 14 residues, taking in both the cysteine and the phenylalanine. Only the CDR3 DNA stays, 42 bases, in frame from base 1. Cut back by 2 bases and 6 bases, the V and J ends lie 12 bases apart.